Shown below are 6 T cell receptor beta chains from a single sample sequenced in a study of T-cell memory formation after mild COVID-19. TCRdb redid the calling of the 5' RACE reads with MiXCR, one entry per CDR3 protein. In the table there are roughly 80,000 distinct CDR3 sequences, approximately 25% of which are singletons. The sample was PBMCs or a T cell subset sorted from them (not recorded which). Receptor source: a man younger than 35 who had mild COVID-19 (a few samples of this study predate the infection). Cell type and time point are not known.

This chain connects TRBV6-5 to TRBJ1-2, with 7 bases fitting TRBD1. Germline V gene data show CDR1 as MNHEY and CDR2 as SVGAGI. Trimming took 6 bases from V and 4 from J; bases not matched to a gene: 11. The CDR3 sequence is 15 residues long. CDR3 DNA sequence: TGTGCCAGCAGCCCCGAGACAGGGCGAGGCTATGGCTACACCTTC. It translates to CASSPETGRGYGYTF.

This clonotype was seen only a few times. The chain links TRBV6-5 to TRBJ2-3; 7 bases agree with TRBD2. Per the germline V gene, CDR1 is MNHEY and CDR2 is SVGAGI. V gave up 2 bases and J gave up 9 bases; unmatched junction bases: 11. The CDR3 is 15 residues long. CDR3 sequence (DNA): TGTGCCAGCAGTTACGAGCGGGGCTATCGTGGCACGCAGTATTTT. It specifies CASSYERGYRGTQYF.

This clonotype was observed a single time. The DNA of the CDR3 is TGTGCCAGCAGTGAAAGCCCGACAGTGAACACTGAAGCTTTCTTT. Translation gives CASSESPTVNTEAFF. The chain has TRBV2 and TRBJ1-1, with D tentatively TRBD1 (5 bases). The CDR3 totals 15 residues. The ends were cut back, 2 bases at V and 0 bases at J, with 10 bases in the middle. Germline V gene data show CDR1 as SNHLY and CDR2 as FYNNEI.

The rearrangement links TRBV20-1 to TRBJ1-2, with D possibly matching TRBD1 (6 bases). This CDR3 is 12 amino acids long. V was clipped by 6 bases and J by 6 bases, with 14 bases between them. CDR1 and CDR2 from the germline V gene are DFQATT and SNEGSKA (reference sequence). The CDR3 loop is CSAVGGLDGYTF. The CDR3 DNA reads TGCAGTGCGGTCGGGGGGCTGGATGGCTACACCTTC.

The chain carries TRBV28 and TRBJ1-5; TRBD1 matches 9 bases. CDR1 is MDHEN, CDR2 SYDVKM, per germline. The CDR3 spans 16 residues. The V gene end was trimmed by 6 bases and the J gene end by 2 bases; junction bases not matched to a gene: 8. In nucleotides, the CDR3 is TGTGCCAGCAGCACTGGGACAGGGTGGGGCAATCAGCCCCAGCATTTT. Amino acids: CASSTGTGWGNQPQHF.

CDR3 DNA sequence: TGCAGCGTTGTTTCGACTCAAATGGAGCAGTACGTC. Protein sequence: CSVVSTQMEQYV. The rearrangement links TRBV29-1 to TRBJ2-7; D not certain. The CDR3 extends over 12 amino acids. The germline CDR1 and CDR2 sequences are SQVTM and ANQGSEA. V lost 4 bases and J lost 7, with 14 bases in between.